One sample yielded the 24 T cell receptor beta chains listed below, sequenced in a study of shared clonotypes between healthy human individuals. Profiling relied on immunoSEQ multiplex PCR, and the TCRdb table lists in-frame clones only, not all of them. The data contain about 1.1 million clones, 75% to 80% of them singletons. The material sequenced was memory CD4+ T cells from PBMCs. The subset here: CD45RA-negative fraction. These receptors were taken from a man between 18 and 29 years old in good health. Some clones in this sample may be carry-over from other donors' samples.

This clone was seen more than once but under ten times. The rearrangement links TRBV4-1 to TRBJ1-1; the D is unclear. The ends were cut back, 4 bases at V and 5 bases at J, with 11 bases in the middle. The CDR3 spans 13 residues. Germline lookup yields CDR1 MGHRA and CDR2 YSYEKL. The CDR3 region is CASSLGIGTEAFF. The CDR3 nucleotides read TGCGCCAGCAGCCTTGGAATAGGGACTGAAGCTTTCTTT.

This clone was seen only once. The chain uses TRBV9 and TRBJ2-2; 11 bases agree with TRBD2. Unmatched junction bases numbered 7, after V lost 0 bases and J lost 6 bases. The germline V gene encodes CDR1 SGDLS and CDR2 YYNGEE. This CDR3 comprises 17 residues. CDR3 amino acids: CASSVAVGTSGPGELFF. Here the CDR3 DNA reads TGTGCCAGCAGCGTAGCCGTCGGGACTAGCGGTCCCGGGGAGCTGTTTTTT.

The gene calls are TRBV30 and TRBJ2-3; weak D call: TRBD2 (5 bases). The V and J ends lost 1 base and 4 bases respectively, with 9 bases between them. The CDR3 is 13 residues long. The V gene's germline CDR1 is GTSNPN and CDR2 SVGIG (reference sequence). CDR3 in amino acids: CAWSDGIADTQYF. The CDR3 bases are TGTGCCTGGAGTGACGGGATCGCAGATACGCAGTATTTT.

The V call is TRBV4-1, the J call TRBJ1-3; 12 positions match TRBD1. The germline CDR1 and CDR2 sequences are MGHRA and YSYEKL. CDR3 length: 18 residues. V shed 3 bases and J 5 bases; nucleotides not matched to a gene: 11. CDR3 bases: TGCGCCAGCAGCCAGGGGGGGACAGGGGGCTCGACTAGAAACACCATATATTTT. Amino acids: CASSQGGTGGSTRNTIYF.

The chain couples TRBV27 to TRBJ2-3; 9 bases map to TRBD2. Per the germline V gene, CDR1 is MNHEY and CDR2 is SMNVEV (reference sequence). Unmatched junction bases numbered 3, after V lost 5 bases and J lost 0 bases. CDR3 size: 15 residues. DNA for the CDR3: TGTGCCAGCAGTCCCGGGACTAGCAGCACAGATACGCAGTATTTT. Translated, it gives CASSPGTSSTDTQYF.

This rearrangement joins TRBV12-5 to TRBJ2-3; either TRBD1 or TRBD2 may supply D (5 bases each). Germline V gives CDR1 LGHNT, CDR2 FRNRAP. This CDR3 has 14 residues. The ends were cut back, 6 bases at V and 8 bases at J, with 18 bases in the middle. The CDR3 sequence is CASGPEGWIGTQYF. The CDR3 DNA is TGTGCTAGTGGCCCCGAGGGGTGGATCGGTACGCAGTATTTT.

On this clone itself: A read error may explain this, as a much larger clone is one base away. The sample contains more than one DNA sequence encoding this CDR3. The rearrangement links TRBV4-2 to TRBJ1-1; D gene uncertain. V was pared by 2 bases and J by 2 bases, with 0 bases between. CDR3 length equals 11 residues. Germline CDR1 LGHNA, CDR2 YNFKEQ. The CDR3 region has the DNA TGTGCCAGCAGCCAAAACACTGAAGCTTTCTTT. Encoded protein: CASSQNTEAFF.

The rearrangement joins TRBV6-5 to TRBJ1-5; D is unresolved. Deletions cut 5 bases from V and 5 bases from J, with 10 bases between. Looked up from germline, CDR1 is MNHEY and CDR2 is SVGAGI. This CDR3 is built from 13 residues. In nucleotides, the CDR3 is TGTGCCAGCAGTGAAGCGAAGTATCAGCCCCAGCATTTT. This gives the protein CASSEAKYQPQHF.

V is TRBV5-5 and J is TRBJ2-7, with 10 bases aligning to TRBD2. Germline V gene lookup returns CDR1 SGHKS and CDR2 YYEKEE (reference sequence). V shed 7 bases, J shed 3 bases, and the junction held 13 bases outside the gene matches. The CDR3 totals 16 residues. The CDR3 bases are TGTGCCAGCGCCATGGCTAGCGGGAGAACATTCTACGAGCAGTACTTC. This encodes CASAMASGRTFYEQYF.

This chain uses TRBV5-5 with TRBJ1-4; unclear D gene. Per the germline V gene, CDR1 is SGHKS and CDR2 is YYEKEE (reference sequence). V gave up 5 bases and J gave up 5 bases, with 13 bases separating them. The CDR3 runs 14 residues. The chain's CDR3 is CASSPGRANEKLFF. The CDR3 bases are TGTGCCAGCAGTCCGGGGAGGGCGAATGAAAAACTGTTTTTT.

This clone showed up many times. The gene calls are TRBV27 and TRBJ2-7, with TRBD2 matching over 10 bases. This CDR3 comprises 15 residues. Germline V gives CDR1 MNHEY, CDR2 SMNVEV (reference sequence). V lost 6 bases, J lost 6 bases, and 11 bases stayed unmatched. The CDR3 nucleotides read TGTGCCAGCAGAACTGAGCGGGAGGGAGGCCGCGAGCAGTACTTC. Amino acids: CASRTEREGGREQYF.

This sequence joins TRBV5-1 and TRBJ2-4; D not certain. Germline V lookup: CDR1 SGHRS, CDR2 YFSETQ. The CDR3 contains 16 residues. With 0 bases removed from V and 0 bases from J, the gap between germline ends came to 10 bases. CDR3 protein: CASSLGSHLAKNIQYF. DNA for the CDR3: TGCGCCAGCAGCTTGGGCTCACACCTAGCCAAAAACATTCAGTACTTC.

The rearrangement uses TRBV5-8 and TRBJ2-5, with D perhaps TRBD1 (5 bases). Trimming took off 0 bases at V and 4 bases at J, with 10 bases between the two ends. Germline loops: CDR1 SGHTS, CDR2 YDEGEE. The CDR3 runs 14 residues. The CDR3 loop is CASSLVGAPETQYF. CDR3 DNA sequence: TGTGCCAGCAGCTTGGTTGGGGCCCCAGAGACCCAGTACTTC.

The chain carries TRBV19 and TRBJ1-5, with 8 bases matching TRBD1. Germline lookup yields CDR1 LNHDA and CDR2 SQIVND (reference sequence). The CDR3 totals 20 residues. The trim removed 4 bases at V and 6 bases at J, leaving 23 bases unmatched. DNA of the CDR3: TGTGCCAGTAGTACTTACTATATCGGACAGGGAGCAAGTCTAAGTCAGCCCCAGCATTTT. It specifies CASSTYYIGQGASLSQPQHF.

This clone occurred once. The CDR3 DNA sequence: TGTGCCAGCGGACCGGGACAGGGGAAGGGTGGGGCCAACGTCCTGACTTTC. The encoded protein is CASGPGQGKGGANVLTF. The chain employs TRBV2 and TRBJ2-6, with 10 bases matching TRBD1. Germline values: CDR1 SNHLY, CDR2 FYNNEI. The CDR3 has 17 residues. Trimming took 8 bases from V and 3 from J; bases not matched to a gene: 10.

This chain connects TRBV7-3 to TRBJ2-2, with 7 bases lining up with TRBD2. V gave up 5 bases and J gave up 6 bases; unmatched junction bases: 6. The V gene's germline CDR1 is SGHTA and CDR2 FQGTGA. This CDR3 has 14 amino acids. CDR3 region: CASSPRGSAGELFF. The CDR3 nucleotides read TGTGCCAGCAGCCCGCGGGGGTCGGCCGGGGAGCTGTTTTTT.

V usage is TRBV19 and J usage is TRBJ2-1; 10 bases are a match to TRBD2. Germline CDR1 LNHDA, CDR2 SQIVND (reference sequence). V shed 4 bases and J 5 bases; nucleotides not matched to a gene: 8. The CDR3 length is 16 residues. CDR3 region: CASSTSSGRRDNEQFF. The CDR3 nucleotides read TGTGCCAGTAGTACCTCTAGCGGGAGACGGGACAATGAGCAGTTCTTC.

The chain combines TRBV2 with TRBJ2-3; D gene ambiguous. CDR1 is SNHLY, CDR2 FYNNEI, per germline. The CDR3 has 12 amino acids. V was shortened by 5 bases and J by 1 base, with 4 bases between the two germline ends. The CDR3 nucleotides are TGTGCCAGCAGTACTCGCACAGATACGCAGTATTTT. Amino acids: CASSTRTDTQYF. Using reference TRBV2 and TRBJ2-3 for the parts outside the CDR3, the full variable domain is EPEVTQTPSHQVTQMGQEVILRCVPISNHLYFYWYRQILGQKVEFLVSFYNNEISEKSEIFDDQFSVERPDGSNFTLKIRSTKLEDSAMYFCASSTRTDTQYFGPGTRLTVL.

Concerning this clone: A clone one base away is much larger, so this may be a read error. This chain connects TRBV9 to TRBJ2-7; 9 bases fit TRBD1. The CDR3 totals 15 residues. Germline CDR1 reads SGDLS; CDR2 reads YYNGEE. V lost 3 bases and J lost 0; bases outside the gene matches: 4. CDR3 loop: CASSAGTGSSYEQYF. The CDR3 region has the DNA TGTGCCAGCAGCGCCGGGACAGGGAGCTCCTACGAGCAGTACTTC. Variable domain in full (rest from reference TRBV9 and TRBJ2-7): DSGVTQTPKHLITATGQRVTLRCSPRSGDLSVYWYQQSLDQGLQFLIQYYNGEERAKGNILERFSAQQFPDLHSELNLSSLELGDSALYFCASSAGTGSSYEQYFGPGTRLTVT.

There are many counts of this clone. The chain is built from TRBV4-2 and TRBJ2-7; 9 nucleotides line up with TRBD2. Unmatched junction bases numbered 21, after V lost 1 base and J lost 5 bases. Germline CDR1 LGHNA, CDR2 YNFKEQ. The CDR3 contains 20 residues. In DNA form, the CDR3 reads TGTGCCAGCAGCCAAGGAGCGCCCGGATCCTTCAGCGGGAGGCTCCACGAGCAGTACTTC. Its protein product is CASSQGAPGSFSGRLHEQYF.

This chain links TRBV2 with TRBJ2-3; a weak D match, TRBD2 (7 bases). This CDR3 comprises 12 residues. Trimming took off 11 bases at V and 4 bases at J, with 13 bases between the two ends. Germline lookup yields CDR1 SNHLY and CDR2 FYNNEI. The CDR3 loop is CAGRGEADTQYF. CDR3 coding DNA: TGTGCCGGGAGGGGGGAAGCAGATACGCAGTATTTT.

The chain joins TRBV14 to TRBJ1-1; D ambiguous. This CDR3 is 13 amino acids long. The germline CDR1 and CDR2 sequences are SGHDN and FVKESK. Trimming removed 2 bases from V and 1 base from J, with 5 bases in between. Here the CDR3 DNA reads TGTGCCAGCAGCCAATTCGAGAACACTGAAGCTTTCTTT. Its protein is CASSQFENTEAFF.

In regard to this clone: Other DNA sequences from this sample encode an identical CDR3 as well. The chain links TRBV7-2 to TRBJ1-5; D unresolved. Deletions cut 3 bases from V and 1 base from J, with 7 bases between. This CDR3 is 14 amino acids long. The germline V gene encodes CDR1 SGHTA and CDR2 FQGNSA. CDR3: CASSLGVSNQPQHF. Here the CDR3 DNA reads TGTGCCAGCAGCTTGGGCGTAAGCAATCAGCCCCAGCATTTT.

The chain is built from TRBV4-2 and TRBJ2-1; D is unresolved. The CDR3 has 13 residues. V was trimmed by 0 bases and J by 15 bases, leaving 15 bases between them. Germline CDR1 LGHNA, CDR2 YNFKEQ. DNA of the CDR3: TGTGCCAGCAGCCAAGATTACTCTAGTACTCCGTTCTTC. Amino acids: CASSQDYSSTPFF.